A single TCR beta chain is shown here with its context. Its antigen is still unknown. The CDR3 is 15 amino acids. The V segment lost 3 bases and the J segment 2 bases; nucleotides outside the gene matches: 4. The V gene's germline CDR1 is MNHEY and CDR2 SVGAGI. The sample originates from a study of T-cell memory formation after mild COVID-19. The study, taken as a whole, reports: Clones contracting over day 15 to 85 were CD4/CD8 balanced, with later expanders leaning CD4+. Clones which contracted sat mainly in CM and EM if CD4+, and in EMRA if CD8+.

A single record per CDR3 protein comes from TCRdb applying MiXCR to the 5' RACE reads. The data show 580,000 or so distinct CDR3 sequences, 17% seen once. The chain employs TRBV6-5 and TRBJ1-2; TRBD1 agrees at 9 bases. This receptor was identified in an adult woman who had mild COVID-19 (a few samples of this study predate the infection). Cell type and time point are not known. Sequencing was done on a sample of PBMCs or a T cell subset sorted from them (not recorded which). The DNA of the CDR3 is TGTGCCAGCAGTTATAGGACAGGGGTGAACTATGGCTACACCTTC. This translates into CASSYRTGVNYGYTF.